This T cell receptor (beta chain) was retrieved from a study of T cells in Graves' hyperthyroidism and ophthalmopathy (dated 2019 in TCRdb). Regarding the complete study: Peripheral blood was sampled at the time of initial diagnosis, prior to any treatment. A discovery cohort of about a hundred patients, roughly 43 with Graves' ophthalmopathy and 55 to 60 with stable Graves' hyperthyroidism, was used to find distinguishing TCR V-J signatures. Prospective prediction of ophthalmopathy was tested in an independent validation cohort consisting of some 19 hyperthyroidism patients and around 16 patients who later progressed to ophthalmopathy. The roughly 94 discovery patients were randomly divided into training and test sets at a 7:3 ratio. In over five Graves' hyperthyroidism patients, the study also compared T-cell repertoires from thyroid tissue with T-cell repertoires from blood. After blood sampling, hyperthyroidism patients were treated with methimazole at a starting dose of 30 mg daily, and ophthalmopathy patients were treated with high-dose intravenous methylprednisolone. The paper describes TCR Vbeta CDR3 sequencing of 140 or so peripheral blood samples, made up of some 42 ophthalmopathy patients, approximately 76 hyperthyroidism patients and roughly 17 progressor patients. General findings and caveats noted by the study authors: Most expanded thyroid clonotypes (frequency above 0.001) were also found in blood, which suggests that blood repertoires may mirror thyroid immune responses. Sample size was not statistically predetermined, and blinding of investigators to group allocation was not performed. A model built on a 13 V-J signature distinguished ophthalmopathy from stable hyperthyroidism, reaching about 89% sensitivity and about 81% specificity in cross-validation and 80%/75% in testing. During validation, the model predicted progression to ophthalmopathy a median of roughly six months ahead of onset, with more than 60% sensitivity and around 73% specificity.

Graves' hyperthyroidism was defined as stable when no progression to ophthalmopathy occurred over 18 months of follow-up. Hyperthyroidism patients were newly diagnosed, had a disease duration of under 2 months, and were aged 18 to 65 years. Any patient with an uncontrolled infection, another autoimmune disease, pregnancy or lactation was excluded. Diagnoses were established on the basis of clinical symptoms, serum thyroxine and TRAb, thyroid ultrasound, and orbital computed tomography. PBMCs were separated from approximately 10 ml of fresh peripheral blood using Ficoll-Paque density gradient centrifugation. Total RNA was extracted using Trizol reagent, and RNA quality was assessed on an Agilent 2100 Bioanalyzer. In this sample, this clonotype turned up many times. Its cognate antigen has yet to be identified. Qualities for individual bases were not recorded, and no much larger clone is one base off.

TCR beta CDR3 regions were amplified from RNA transcripts. A first-round RT-PCR of the TCR CDR3 used the HTBI primer set with the Qiagen OneStep RT-PCR kit. A second multiplex PCR round built the libraries, followed by size selection and purification. Libraries were sequenced paired-end with 100 bp reads on an Illumina HiSeq2000. The authors' analysis ran thus. SOAPnuke was used to process the raw data, throwing out any read that contained adapters or uncalled bases, had a mean Phred below 15, or lacked an exact constant-primer or identifier match. COPE v1.2.5 was used to merge high-quality paired reads, and clonotypes were defined as unique nucleotide sequences. MiTCR v1.1 was used to align the clonotypes against IMGT TRBV, TRBD and TRBJ reference segments. Only V-J combinations with frequency above 0.0001, covering about 99% of repertoires, were analysed. A TCS score was defined as the ratio between F50 (clonal expansion) and ExV (chaos), using BLOSUM62-based TCRdist between CDR3 peptides within each V-J. Welch's t-statistics and random forest reduced around 510 V-J features to around 14, which were used in a naive Bayes classifier (R e1071). TCRdb reprocessing: public reads trimmed at Q25 with fastp, clones called with MiXCR, in-frame beta chains kept. Every CDR3 protein is listed once, alongside the most common genes and DNA of its rows. In this record, the V and J calls reflect TCRdb's handling and not the investigators' own analysis. This sample is represented by some 200,000 distinct CDR3 sequences; approximately 17% of them were singletons. The top ten hold roughly 50% of the sample.

The receptor was isolated from a man in his fifties with Graves' hyperthyroidism. Sample: blood.

The nucleotide sequence is given as TGTGCCAGCAGTTTTAGCGGGAGGAATGAGCAGTTCTTC. This encodes CASSFSGRNEQFF. The V gene is TRBV6-1 and the J gene is TRBJ2-1, and 10 junction bases match TRBD2. At the junction V is shortened by 5 bases and J by 7 bases; bases outside the gene matches: 2. In the germline V gene, CDR1 corresponds to MNHNS and CDR2 to SASEGT. The CDR3 holds 13 amino acids from the cysteine to the phenylalanine. Only the CDR3 DNA is retained, 39 bases long and in frame from the first base.